These T cell receptor beta chains were read from a single sample in a study of blood T cell repertoires in COVID-19. Profiling relied on immunoSEQ multiplex PCR, and the TCRdb table lists in-frame clones only, not all of them. The sample has over 50,000 clones; 75% to 95% are singletons. Material: peripheral blood. These receptors all come from a human donor with active COVID-19. The donor label of this sample is uncertain. Each CDR3 is given with its conserved first and last residue.

v_call cdr3_aa
TRBV10-3 CAISESGRTGGANGYTF
TRBV24-1 CATSGSNNEQFF
TRBV3-1/TRBV3-2 CASSQERGAYEQYF
TRBV27 CASSSGRLAGADTQYF
TRBV18 CASSPGTASYEQYF
TRBV7-9 CASSLEVGGVAGNSPLHF
TRBV3-1/TRBV3-2 CASSQAGWNYGYTF
TRBV27 CASSALGGPGDEQYF
TRBV5-1 CASSLGGTGLDNEQFF
TRBV7-9 CASGLASGYNEQFF
TRBV19 CAYTPSGGLLQYF
TRBV7-8 CASSLAGANEQFF
TRBV7-9 CASSLAGANEQFF
TRBV29-1 CSVEGAFTGELFF
TRBV6-4 CASRTTGETGELFF
TRBV6-2/TRBV6-3 CASSDAPGQRKEKLFF
TRBV7-3 CASSLNGGRGHTQYF
TRBV5-6 CASSLRSSGSADTQYF
TRBV27 CASSLSGGGYGYTF
TRBV7-2 CASRVQGPNEKLFF
TRBV19 CASSILTGTGFDIQYF
TRBV19 CASSIPRGEGYGYTF
TRBV11-2 CASRGRRSLAATDTQYF
TRBV7-9 CASSPGQSYEQYF
TRBV19 CASSRDPTGIDEQYF
TRBV6-4 CASSSWPDRNNEQFF
TRBV7-9 CASSLPRTSKQEKLFF
TRBV5-1 CASSLVAGSYNEQFF
TRBV29-1 CSVFGQGGRTEAFF
TRBV12-3/TRBV12-4 CASSQGGTEAFF
TRBV14 CASSQEGGTSGGYEQYF
TRBV7-2 CASSLVWGEGQPQHF
TRBV11-2 CASSRTGGSYNEQFF
TRBV27 CASRTGVGYTF
TRBV9 CASSVETTTDTQYF
TRBV11-2 CASSPAAGTVNEQFF
TRBV4-1 CASSPYVLWTEGANEQYF
TRBV9 CASSPRTGESSYNSPLHF
TRBV6-4 CASSPDLSSYNEQFF
TRBV7-2 CASSVGQPYGYTF
TRBV7-3 CASSLTYRETQYF
TRBV6-4 CASSLSGQEQFF
TRBV6-1 CASSEQGGEGWYEQFF
TRBV29-1 CSVVKRGARREETDTQYF
TRBV7-2 CASSPLLGNTIYF
TRBV27 CASNPDRGRAEAFF
TRBV7-9 CASSRTGGGRGYTF
TRBV7-8 CASSLEGVNQPQHF
TRBV6-5 CGGGRTNTGELFF
TRBV11-3 CASSPGRGRGELFF